This T cell receptor beta chain appears in the sequencing data of a study of blood T cell repertoires in COVID-19. About the study: Nucleic acid was either cDNA or gDNA, and it came from T cells, B-cell-depleted T cells, or PBMCs.

Original processing notes: The assay estimated nucleated cells by amplifying reference gene primers. Using immunoSEQ multiplex PCR, the repertoire was profiled, and TCRdb retains in-frame clones only, with some absent. That table furnishes V, J and clone size, whereas the DNA furnished D and trimming. The sample includes tens of thousands of clones, around nine tenths seen only once; the top ten take roughly 4.5%. The CDR3 is 20 amino acids. Trimming pared 1 base from V and 0 bases from J, leaving 21 bases between. Per germline, CDR1 SGHNT and CDR2 YENEEA. This chain joins TRBV11-3 and TRBJ1-4; the D gene is possibly TRBD1 (6 bases). The sequenced sample was peripheral blood. This clonotype originated in a man in his fifties or sixties with active or convalescent COVID-19. This chain's CDR3 is CASSLVADRSLFATNEKLFF. In nucleotides, the CDR3 is TGTGCCAGCAGCTTAGTCGCGGACAGAAGTCTTTTCGCAACTAATGAAAAACTGTTTTTT.